This T cell receptor (beta chain) was sequenced in a study of type 1 and type 2 diabetes patients. About the study: CD4+ or CD8+ T cells were positively selected from PBMCs with microbeads.

The V gene's germline CDR1 is MGHDK and CDR2 SYGVNS. The CDR3 contains 16 residues. Trimming took off 6 bases at V and 6 bases at J, with 20 bases between the two ends. Of note for this clonotype: Its antigen is still unknown.

Findings of the study overall: Unmatched age and gender across groups might bias interpretation.

Genomic DNA was the PCR template. Amplification of the beta chain CDR3 used 30 forward and 13 reverse multiplex primers. TCRdb used MiXCR to reprocess the multiplex PCR reads, holding one entry per CDR3 protein. The sample contains about 250,000 distinct CDR3 sequences, roughly 48% of which appear only once. The sequence derives from a man younger than 35 with type 2 diabetes. The chain carries TRBV25-1 and TRBJ2-2, with D possibly being TRBD1 or TRBD2 (7 bases each). The material sequenced was peripheral blood mononuclear cells (PBMCs). Here the CDR3 DNA reads TGTGCCAGCAGCCGAAACAATCCAGGGGGGGCCGGGGAGCTGTTTTTT. The encoded protein is CASSRNNPGGAGELFF.